The clone carrying this T cell receptor beta chain came up many times. Its specificity is unknown. This entry belongs to a study of Ad26.COV2.S vaccination and SARS-CoV-2 variants. V gave up 0 bases and J gave up 8 bases, with 10 bases separating them. Germline V lookup: CDR1 SGHAT, CDR2 FQNNGV. The CDR3 is 13 residues long. Overall study findings and caveats: Possible underestimation of total T cell responses by the TCR breadth and depth analyses was noted. Substantial breadth was reported for post-vaccination spike-specific CD8+ and CD4+ T cells.

Using immunoSEQ multiplex PCR, the repertoire was profiled, and TCRdb retains in-frame clones only, with some absent. This repertoire shows roughly 140,000 clones, 80% to 90% found once; its top ten account for 4% to 6%. The chain combines TRBV11-2 with TRBJ1-2; D not resolved. The sample in question was peripheral blood, obtained after recovery from COVID-19. This clonotype was obtained from a human donor who had recovered from COVID-19. The CDR3, as DNA: TGTGCCAGCAGCTTAGATAGGACGCGGGGCTACACCTTC. This codes for CASSLDRTRGYTF.